This T cell receptor (beta chain) was captured by sequencing in a study of blood T cells in healthy people across ages. CDR1 SEHNR and CDR2 FQNEAQ come from the germline V gene (reference sequence). J was trimmed by 3 bases and V by 5 bases; bases with no gene match: 7. The CDR3 sequence is 14 residues long. Researchers collected around 11 milliliters of peripheral blood from every single donor. PBMCs were isolated at a quantity of at least 6 million per sample. Primers used in a second PCR of about 6 to 11 cycles were a sample-barcoded 5' primer and a J-beta primer mix. Every cDNA molecule carried a tag from a template-switch adaptor bearing 12 random nucleotides. TCRdb analysed the 5' RACE reads with MiXCR anew, one entry per CDR3 protein. The sample shows hundreds of thousands of distinct CDR3 sequences, over 45% of them seen only once.

V gene TRBV7-9 combines with J gene TRBJ2-7; 7 nucleotides align to TRBD1. This TCR was sampled from a woman aged 55-69 years in good health. Sequencing input: blood. The CDR3: CASSRKGQSYEQYF. The DNA of the CDR3 is TGTGCCAGCAGCAGGAAGGGACAGAGCTACGAGCAGTACTTC.